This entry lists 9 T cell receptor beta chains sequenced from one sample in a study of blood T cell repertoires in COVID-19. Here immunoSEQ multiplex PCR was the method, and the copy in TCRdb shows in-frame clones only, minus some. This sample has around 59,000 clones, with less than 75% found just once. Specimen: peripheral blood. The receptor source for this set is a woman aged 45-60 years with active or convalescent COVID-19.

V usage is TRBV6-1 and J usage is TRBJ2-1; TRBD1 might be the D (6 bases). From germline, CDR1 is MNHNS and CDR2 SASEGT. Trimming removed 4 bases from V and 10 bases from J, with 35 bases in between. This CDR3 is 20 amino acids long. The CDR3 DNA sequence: TGTGCCAGCAGTGTGGGGCTCTTTACAGGGCGAAGCGGCCCTCAAGAGGAGCAGTTCTTC. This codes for CASSVGLFTGRSGPQEEQFF.

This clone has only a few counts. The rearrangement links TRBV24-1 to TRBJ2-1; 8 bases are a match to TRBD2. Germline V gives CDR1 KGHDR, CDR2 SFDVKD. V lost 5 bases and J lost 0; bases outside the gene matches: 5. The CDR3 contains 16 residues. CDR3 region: CATSGSGVSSYNEQFF. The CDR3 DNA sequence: TGTGCCACCAGTGGTAGCGGGGTAAGCTCCTACAATGAGCAGTTCTTC.

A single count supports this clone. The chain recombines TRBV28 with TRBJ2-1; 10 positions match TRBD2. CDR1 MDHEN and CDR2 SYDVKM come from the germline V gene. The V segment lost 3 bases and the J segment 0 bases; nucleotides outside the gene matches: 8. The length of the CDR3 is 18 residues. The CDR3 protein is CASSFGLAAPSSYNEQFF. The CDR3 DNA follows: TGTGCCAGCAGTTTCGGACTAGCGGCACCCAGCTCCTACAATGAGCAGTTCTTC.

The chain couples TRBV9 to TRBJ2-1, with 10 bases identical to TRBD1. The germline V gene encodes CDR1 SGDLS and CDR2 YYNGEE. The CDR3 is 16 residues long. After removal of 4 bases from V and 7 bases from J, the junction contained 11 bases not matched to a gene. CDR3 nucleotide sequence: TGTGCCAGCAGCCCTAGACAGGGGGCGGACACGAATGAGCAGTTCTTC. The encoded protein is CASSPRQGADTNEQFF.

CDR3 sequence: CASSLARDSGTGELFF. The DNA of the CDR3 is TGCGCCAGCAGCTTGGCCAGGGACTCGGGCACCGGGGAGCTGTTTTTT. V gene TRBV5-1 combines with J gene TRBJ2-2, with a tentative D call TRBD2 (6 bases). V was pared by 0 bases and J by 4 bases, with 13 bases between. Germline V CDR1 and CDR2: SGHRS, YFSETQ. The CDR3 has 16 residues.

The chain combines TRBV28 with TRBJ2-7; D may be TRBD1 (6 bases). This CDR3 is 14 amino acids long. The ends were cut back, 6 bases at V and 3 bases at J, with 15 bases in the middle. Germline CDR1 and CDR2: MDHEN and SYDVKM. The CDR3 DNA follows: TGTGCCAGCAGCCCTCCGGGACAAGTCTACGAGCAGTACTTC. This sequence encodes CASSPPGQVYEQYF.

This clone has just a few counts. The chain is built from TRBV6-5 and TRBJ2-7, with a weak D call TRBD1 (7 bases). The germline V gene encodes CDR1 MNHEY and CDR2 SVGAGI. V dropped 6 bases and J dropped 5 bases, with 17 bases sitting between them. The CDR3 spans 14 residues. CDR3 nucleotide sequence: TGTGCCAGCAGCGAGGGGGCGGGGACCCACGAGCAGTACTTC. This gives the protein CASSEGAGTHEQYF.

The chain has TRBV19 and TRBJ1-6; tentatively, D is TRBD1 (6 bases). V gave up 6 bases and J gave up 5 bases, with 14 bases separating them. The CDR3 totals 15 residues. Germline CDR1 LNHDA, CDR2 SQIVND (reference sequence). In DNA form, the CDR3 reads TGTGCCAGTAGAGGAGAAGGGGGGGATAATTCACCCCTCCACTTT. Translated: CASRGEGGDNSPLHF.

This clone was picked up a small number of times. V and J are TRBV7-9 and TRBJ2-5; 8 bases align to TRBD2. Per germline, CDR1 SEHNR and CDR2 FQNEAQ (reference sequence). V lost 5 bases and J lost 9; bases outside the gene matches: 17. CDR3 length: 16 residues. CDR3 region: CASSPAAGTSRQAQYF. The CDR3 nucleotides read TGTGCCAGCAGCCCAGCGGCTGGGACTAGTCGGCAGGCCCAGTACTTC. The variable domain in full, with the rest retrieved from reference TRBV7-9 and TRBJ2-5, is DTGVSQNPRHKITKRGQNVTFRCDPISEHNRLYWYRQTLGQGPEFLTYFQNEAQLEKSRLLSDRFSAERPKGSFSTLEIQRTEQGDSAMYLCASSPAAGTSRQAQYFGPGTRLLVL.